A single sample gave rise to the 4 T cell receptor beta chains below, sequenced in a study of control samples from healthy donors and cancer patients. This table comes from immunoSEQ multiplex PCR, and its TCRdb copy is limited to in-frame clones, with some not included. Of about 94,000 clones detected, less than 95% appear once; the ten largest clones hold 3% to 4.5%. Sequencing was performed on blood. Receptors originate from a woman between 18 and 29 years old in good health.

J is TRBJ2-3 and V is TRBV5-1; TRBD2 aligns across 8 bases. CDR1 and CDR2 (germline): SGHRS, YFSETQ. V was clipped by 4 bases and J by 0 bases; unmatched bases: 7. The CDR3 runs to 16 residues. In nucleotides, the CDR3 is TGCGCCAGCAGCCGTCAGGGCGGGGGGAGCACAGATACGCAGTATTTT. Its translation: CASSRQGGGSTDTQYF.

The rearrangement links TRBV4-1 to TRBJ2-7; 8 bases are a match to TRBD1. The V gene end was trimmed by 4 bases and the J gene end by 4 bases; junction bases not matched to a gene: 6. The CDR3 is made up of 14 amino acids. In germline, CDR1 is MGHRA, CDR2 YSYEKL. In DNA, the CDR3 is TGCGCCAGCAGCCCCCCGGACAGGGTATACGAGCAGTACTTC. This encodes CASSPPDRVYEQYF.

This chain links TRBV28 with TRBJ1-6; 10 bases fit TRBD1. The CDR3 loop spans 12 amino acids. The trim removed 8 bases at V and 14 bases at J, leaving 6 bases unmatched. CDR1 is MDHEN, CDR2 SYDVKM, per germline. Here the CDR3 reads CASGRQGASLHF. In DNA, the CDR3 is TGTGCCAGCGGCAGACAGGGGGCATCCCTCCACTTT.

The chain couples TRBV3-1 (or the pseudogene TRBV3-2) to TRBJ1-3; D perhaps matches TRBD1 (5 bases). Germline V gives CDR1 LGHDT, CDR2 YNNKEL (reference sequence). This CDR3 contains 14 residues. Trimming removed 1 base from V and 7 bases from J, with 11 bases in between. The CDR3 bases are TGTGCCAGCAGCCAAGTAGCAGGGACGAACACCATATATTTT. Translated, it gives CASSQVAGTNTIYF.